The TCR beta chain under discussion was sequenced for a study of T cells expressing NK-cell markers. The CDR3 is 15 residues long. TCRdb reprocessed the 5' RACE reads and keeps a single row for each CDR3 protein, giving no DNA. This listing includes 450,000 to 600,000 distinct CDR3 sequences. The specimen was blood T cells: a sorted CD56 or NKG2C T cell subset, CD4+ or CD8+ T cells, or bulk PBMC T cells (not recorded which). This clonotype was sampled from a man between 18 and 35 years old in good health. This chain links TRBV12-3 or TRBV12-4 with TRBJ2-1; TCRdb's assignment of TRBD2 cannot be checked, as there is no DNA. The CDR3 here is CASSGGLAIYNEQFF.